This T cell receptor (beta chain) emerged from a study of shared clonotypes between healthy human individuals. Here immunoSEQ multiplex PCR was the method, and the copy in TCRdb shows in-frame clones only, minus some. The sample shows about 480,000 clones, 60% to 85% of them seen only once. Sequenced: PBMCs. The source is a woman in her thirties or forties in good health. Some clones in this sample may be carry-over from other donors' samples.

DNA of the CDR3: TGTGCCAGCAGCTTGGCCCCCCGGGGTGGCTACACCTTC. As protein: CASSLAPRGGYTF. The chain couples TRBV5-4 to TRBJ1-2; D unresolved. This CDR3 is 13 amino acids long. CDR1 and CDR2 from the germline V gene are SGHNT and YYREEE (reference sequence). Deletions cut 0 bases from V and 7 bases from J, with 10 bases between.